This passage covers 23 T cell receptor beta chains from one sample sequenced in a study of blood T cell repertoires in COVID-19. Produced via immunoSEQ multiplex PCR; TCRdb's table is partial and in-frame only. Found here are 130,000 to 150,000 clones, roughly 88% of them singletons; the top ten hold more than 1%. The sample was PBMCs or T cells enriched from blood (not recorded which). The receptor source for this set is a woman younger than 45 with acute COVID-19.

V and J are TRBV7-6 and TRBJ1-1; TRBD1 matches 12 bases. Germline CDR1 is SGHVS and CDR2 is FNYEAQ. The trim removed 2 bases at V and 5 bases at J, leaving 9 bases unmatched. This CDR3 has 17 amino acids. The CDR3 nucleotides read TGTGCCAGCAGCTTAAAGGTCTCGGGACAGGGGGCAACTGAAGCTTTCTTT. Its protein product is CASSLKVSGQGATEAFF.

The chain joins TRBV9 to TRBJ1-2; possible D gene TRBD1, 5 bases. Germline-derived CDR1 and CDR2 are SGDLS and YYNGEE. The ends were cut back, 2 bases at V and 6 bases at J, with 8 bases in the middle. This CDR3 has 12 amino acids. The CDR3 bases are TGTGCCAGCAGCGTCTACAGGAATGGCTACACCTTC. Its translation is CASSVYRNGYTF. Full variable domain (rest looked up from reference TRBV9 and TRBJ1-2): DSGVTQTPKHLITATGQRVTLRCSPRSGDLSVYWYQQSLDQGLQFLIQYYNGEERAKGNILERFSAQQFPDLHSELNLSSLELGDSALYFCASSVYRNGYTFGSGTRLTVV.

The chain couples TRBV10-3 to TRBJ1-5; maybe TRBD1 (6 bases). The V end was cut by 4 bases, the J end by 0 bases, with 13 bases between. This CDR3 is built from 16 residues. Germline assignment: CDR1 ENHRY and CDR2 SYGVKD. The CDR3 coding sequence is TGTGCCATCAGTGCATTCTCAGGGGATAGCAATCAGCCCCAGCATTTT. As protein: CAISAFSGDSNQPQHF.

The chain uses TRBV3-1 (or the pseudogene TRBV3-2) and TRBJ2-2, with 7 bases matching TRBD2. V gave up 4 bases and J gave up 5 bases; unmatched junction bases: 16. Per the germline V gene, CDR1 is LGHDT and CDR2 is YNNKEL (reference sequence). This CDR3 has 18 residues. The CDR3: CASSRHPERDTRTGELFF. CDR3 coding DNA: TGTGCCAGCAGCCGTCATCCGGAGCGGGATACAAGGACCGGGGAGCTGTTTTTT.

The J gene is TRBJ1-1, the V gene TRBV5-4; no firm D call. CDR1 and CDR2 from the germline V gene are SGHNT and YYREEE (reference sequence). V dropped 2 bases and J dropped 7 bases, with 12 bases sitting between them. The CDR3 is made up of 13 amino acids. CDR3 nucleotides: TGTGCCAGCAGCTTTAAGGACTCGGTTGAAGCTTTCTTT. Translation gives CASSFKDSVEAFF.

V and J are TRBV9 and TRBJ2-3; 9 positions agree with TRBD2. The CDR3 totals 18 residues. With V trimmed by 0 bases and J by 5 bases, 13 bases remained unmatched. Germline V gene sequence: CDR1 SGDLS, CDR2 YYNGEE. The DNA of the CDR3 is TGTGCCAGCAGCGTAGGGTTGGCTAGCGGGACGGTACAAGATACGCAGTATTTT. It is translated as CASSVGLASGTVQDTQYF.

The chain carries TRBV30 and TRBJ2-4, with 11 bases lining up with TRBD2. This CDR3 has 16 amino acids. Germline loops: CDR1 GTSNPN, CDR2 SVGIG (reference sequence). The trim removed 2 bases at V and 7 bases at J, leaving 10 bases unmatched. The CDR3 DNA is TGTGCCTGGAGTATAGCGGGAGGGTTCGATGGGAACATTCAGTACTTC. Its translation is CAWSIAGGFDGNIQYF.

This clone was counted a single time. The chain is built from TRBV28 and TRBJ1-2; no reliable D call. The germline V gene encodes CDR1 MDHEN and CDR2 SYDVKM. Trimming stripped 6 bases from V and 6 bases from J, with 8 bases between. CDR3 length: 11 amino acids. In nucleotides, the CDR3 is TGTGCCAGCAGCCGGGTTAATGGCTACACCTTC. Protein sequence: CASSRVNGYTF.

The chain has TRBV4-1 and TRBJ1-2; the D gene is possibly TRBD1 (6 bases). The CDR3 loop spans 14 amino acids. Trimming removed 4 bases at V and 3 bases at J, with 12 bases between. The germline V gene encodes CDR1 MGHRA and CDR2 YSYEKL. The DNA of the CDR3 is TGCGCCAGCAGCCTAACAGGGTTGGACTATGGCTACACCTTC. Its translation is CASSLTGLDYGYTF.

A few counts support this clone. The V call is TRBV6-5, the J call TRBJ2-7; TRBD1 is a possible D gene (5 bases). The CDR3 is made up of 14 amino acids. Trimming took 10 bases from V and 0 from J, leaving 16 bases between them. The germline V gene has CDR1 MNHEY and CDR2 SVGAGI. The DNA for the CDR3 is TGTGCCACCAAACACCAGGACACCTCCTACGAGCAGTACTTC. Amino acids: CATKHQDTSYEQYF.

Only one count was recorded for this clone. The chain uses TRBV10-3 and TRBJ2-7; 13 positions match TRBD2. The CDR3 covers 16 residues. Germline V CDR1 and CDR2: ENHRY, SYGVKD. Losses at the gene ends were 2 bases for V and 2 bases for J; bases not matched to a gene: 3. This CDR3 is CAISEQGLAGTYEQYF. CDR3 nucleotides: TGTGCCATCAGTGAGCAGGGACTAGCGGGAACCTACGAGCAGTACTTC.

This clone was found once. V and J are TRBV11-1 and TRBJ1-1, with D perhaps matching TRBD1 (6 bases). V lost 7 bases and J lost 0, with 12 bases in between. CDR1 SGHAT and CDR2 FQDESV come from the germline V gene (reference sequence). The CDR3 has 14 amino acids. The DNA of the CDR3 is TGTGCCAGCACCCTGACAGGCATGAACACTGAAGCTTTCTTT. Its protein is CASTLTGMNTEAFF.

The chain has TRBV19 and TRBJ1-1; D gene uncertain. The V gene lost 0 bases and the J gene lost 1 base, with 9 bases spanning the gap. This CDR3 spans 15 amino acids. The V gene's germline CDR1 is LNHDA and CDR2 SQIVND (reference sequence). This CDR3 is CASSIDEETNTEAFF. CDR3 DNA: TGTGCCAGTAGTATAGATGAGGAGACGAACACTGAAGCTTTCTTT.

The chain has TRBV5-1 and TRBJ1-1; 7 nucleotides agree with TRBD1. Losses at the gene ends were 1 base for V and 4 bases for J; bases not matched to a gene: 1. CDR3 length: 13 residues. Germline CDR1 is SGHRS and CDR2 is YFSETQ. The CDR3: CASSLKGATEAFF. The CDR3 nucleotides are TGCGCCAGCAGCTTGAAGGGGGCCACTGAAGCTTTCTTT.

The V gene is TRBV15, the J gene TRBJ2-2, with 9 bases that match TRBD2. V trimming: 6 bases; J trimming: 4 bases; junction bases outside the gene matches: 3. The germline CDR1 and CDR2 sequences are LNHNV and YYDKDF (reference sequence). The CDR3 spans 14 residues. CDR3 loop: CATRGTSFTGELFF. The CDR3 DNA is TGTGCCACCAGGGGGACTAGCTTCACCGGGGAGCTGTTTTTT. Full variable domain (remainder filled in from reference TRBV15 and TRBJ2-2): DAMVIQNPRYQVTQFGKPVTLSCSQTLNHNVMYWYQQKSSQAPKLLFHYYDKDFNNEADTPDNFQSRRPNTSFCFLDIRSPGLGDTAMYLCATRGTSFTGELFFGEGSRLTVL.

The gene calls are TRBV7-9 and TRBJ2-7; 8 bases line up with TRBD2. The CDR3 covers 16 residues. Looked up from germline, CDR1 is SEHNR and CDR2 is FQNEAQ (reference sequence). Losses at the gene ends were 5 bases for V and 3 bases for J; bases not matched to a gene: 12. CDR3 DNA: TGTGCCAGCAGCAGGGGACAAGCGGGAGCGGGCTACGAGCAGTACTTC. Its protein product is CASSRGQAGAGYEQYF. The complete variable domain, with remaining parts taken from reference TRBV7-9 and TRBJ2-7, reads DTGVSQNPRHKITKRGQNVTFRCDPISEHNRLYWYRQTLGQGPEFLTYFQNEAQLEKSRLLSDRFSAERPKGSFSTLEIQRTEQGDSAMYLCASSRGQAGAGYEQYFGPGTRLTVT.

This clone was observed once. The genes are TRBV28 and TRBJ2-7; a weak D match, TRBD2 (5 bases). The V gene's germline CDR1 is MDHEN and CDR2 SYDVKM. This CDR3 is built from 15 residues. V lost 3 bases, J lost 5 bases, and 17 bases lay in between. The CDR3 nucleotides read TGTGCCAGCAGTTTTCATTTGGCAGGAGGAGACGAGCAGTACTTC. It yields the protein CASSFHLAGGDEQYF.

The chain joins TRBV19 to TRBJ1-3; D unresolved. Germline CDR1 reads LNHDA; CDR2 reads SQIVND (reference sequence). The CDR3 is 16 amino acids. Trimming left V 9 bases short and J 4 bases short, with 22 bases between. CDR3 DNA: TGTGCCAGCACCCCCTCCTGGGGAACGGGAGGAAACACCATATATTTT. This translates into CASTPSWGTGGNTIYF. The variable domain in full, with the rest retrieved from reference TRBV19 and TRBJ1-3, is DGGITQSPKYLFRKEGQNVTLSCEQNLNHDAMYWYRQDPGQGLRLIYYSQIVNDFQKGDIAEGYSVSREKKESFPLTVTSAQKNPTAFYLCASTPSWGTGGNTIYFGEGSWLTVV.

The rearrangement uses TRBV19 and TRBJ1-1; D unresolved. The CDR3 length is 18 residues. Germline V lookup: CDR1 LNHDA, CDR2 SQIVND (reference sequence). V was pared by 5 bases and J by 0 bases, with 22 bases between. CDR3 protein: CASSFSVAGRSLNTEAFF. The CDR3 DNA sequence: TGTGCCAGTAGTTTTAGTGTGGCGGGCAGGTCGTTGAACACTGAAGCTTTCTTT.

The chain has TRBV19 and TRBJ1-5; 8 nucleotides agree with TRBD1. Trimming took 7 bases from V and 4 from J; bases not matched to a gene: 6. The V gene's germline CDR1 is LNHDA and CDR2 SQIVND (reference sequence). This CDR3 is 14 amino acids long. CDR3 sequence: CASIRTGINQPQHF. The CDR3 DNA reads TGTGCCAGTATTAGGACAGGGATAAATCAGCCCCAGCATTTT.

This chain connects TRBV11-2 to TRBJ2-1, with 9 positions matching TRBD2. In germline, CDR1 is SGHAT, CDR2 FQNNGV. The V and J ends lost 0 bases and 5 bases, in that order; junction bases with no gene match: 17. This CDR3 is 20 amino acids long. The CDR3: CASSLDGSGVAGVAHNEQFF. CDR3 bases: TGTGCCAGCAGCTTAGACGGGTCTGGGGTAGCGGGAGTGGCCCACAATGAGCAGTTCTTC.

The rearrangement joins TRBV19 to TRBJ2-2; 8 nucleotides agree with TRBD2. Germline V gene data show CDR1 as LNHDA and CDR2 as SQIVND (reference sequence). The junction had 7 bases not matched to a gene; V was cut back by 6 bases and J by 4 bases. The CDR3 extends over 15 amino acids. DNA of the CDR3: TGTGCCAGTAGAATGCGGGGGGAAGGCACCGGGGAGCTGTTTTTT. It codes for CASRMRGEGTGELFF.

J is TRBJ2-7 and V is TRBV3-1 (or the pseudogene TRBV3-2), with unresolved D. The length of the CDR3 is 14 residues. Germline CDR1 is LGHDT and CDR2 is YNNKEL (reference sequence). Trimming cost V 0 bases and J 3 bases, with 9 bases left between them. CDR3 bases: TGTGCCAGCAGCCAAGATCCTGGCCTCTACGAGCAGTACTTC. Residues: CASSQDPGLYEQYF.